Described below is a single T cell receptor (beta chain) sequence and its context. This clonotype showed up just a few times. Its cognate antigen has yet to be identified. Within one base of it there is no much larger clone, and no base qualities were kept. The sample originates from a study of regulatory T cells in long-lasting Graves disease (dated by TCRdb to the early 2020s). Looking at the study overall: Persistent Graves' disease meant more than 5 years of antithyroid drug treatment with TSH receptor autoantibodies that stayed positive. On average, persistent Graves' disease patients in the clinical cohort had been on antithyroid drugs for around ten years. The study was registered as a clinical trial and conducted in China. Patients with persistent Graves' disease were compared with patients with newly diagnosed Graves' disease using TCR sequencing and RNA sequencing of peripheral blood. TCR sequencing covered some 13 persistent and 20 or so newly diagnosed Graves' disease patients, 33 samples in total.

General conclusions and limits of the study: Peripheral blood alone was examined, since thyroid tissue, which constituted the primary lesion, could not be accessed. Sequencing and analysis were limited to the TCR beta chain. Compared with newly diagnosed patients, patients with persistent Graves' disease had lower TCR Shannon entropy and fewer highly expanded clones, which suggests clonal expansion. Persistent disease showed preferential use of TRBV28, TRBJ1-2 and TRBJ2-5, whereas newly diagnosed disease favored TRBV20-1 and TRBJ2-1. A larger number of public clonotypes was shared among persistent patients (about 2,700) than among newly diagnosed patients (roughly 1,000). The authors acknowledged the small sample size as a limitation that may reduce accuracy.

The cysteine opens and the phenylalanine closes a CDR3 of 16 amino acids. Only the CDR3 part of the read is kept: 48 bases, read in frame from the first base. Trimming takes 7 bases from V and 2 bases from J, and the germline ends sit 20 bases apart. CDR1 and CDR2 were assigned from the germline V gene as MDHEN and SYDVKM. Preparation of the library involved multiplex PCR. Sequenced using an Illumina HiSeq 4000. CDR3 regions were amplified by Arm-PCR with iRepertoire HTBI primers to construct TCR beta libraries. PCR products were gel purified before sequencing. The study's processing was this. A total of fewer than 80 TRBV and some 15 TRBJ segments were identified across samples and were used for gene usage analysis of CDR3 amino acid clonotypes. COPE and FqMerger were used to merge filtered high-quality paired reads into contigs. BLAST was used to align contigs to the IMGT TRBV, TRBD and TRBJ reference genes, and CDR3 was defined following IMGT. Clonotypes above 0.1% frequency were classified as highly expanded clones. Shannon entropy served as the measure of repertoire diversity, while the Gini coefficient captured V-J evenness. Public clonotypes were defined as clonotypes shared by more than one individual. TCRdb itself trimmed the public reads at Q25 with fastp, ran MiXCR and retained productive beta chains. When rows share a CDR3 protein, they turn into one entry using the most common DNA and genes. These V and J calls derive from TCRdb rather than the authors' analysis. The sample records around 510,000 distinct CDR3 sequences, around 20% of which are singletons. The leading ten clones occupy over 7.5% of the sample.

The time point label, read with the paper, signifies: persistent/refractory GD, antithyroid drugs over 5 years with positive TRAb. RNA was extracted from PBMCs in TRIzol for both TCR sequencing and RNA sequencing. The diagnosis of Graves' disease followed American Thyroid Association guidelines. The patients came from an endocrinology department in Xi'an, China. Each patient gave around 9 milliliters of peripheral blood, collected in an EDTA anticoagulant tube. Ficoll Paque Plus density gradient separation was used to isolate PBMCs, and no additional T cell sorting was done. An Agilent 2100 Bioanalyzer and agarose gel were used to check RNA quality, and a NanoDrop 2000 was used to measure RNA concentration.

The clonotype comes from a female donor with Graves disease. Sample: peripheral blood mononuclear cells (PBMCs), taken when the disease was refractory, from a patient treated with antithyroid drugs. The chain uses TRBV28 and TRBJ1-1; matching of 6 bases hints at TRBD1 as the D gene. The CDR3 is CASTPLGGALNTEAFF. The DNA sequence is TGTGCCAGCACTCCCCTCGGGGGGGCTCTAAACACTGAAGCTTTCTTT.